The source of this TCR beta chain is a study of CD8+ T cells in alopecia areata. Turning to the study itself: The drug, tofacitinib, lasted 6 to 18 months, followed by 6 months off drug.

Treatment described: oral pan-JAK inhibitor, 5-10 mg twice daily. Reverse transcribed after extraction, RNA yielded cDNA as the sequencing template. Measured with immunoSEQ multiplex PCR; TCRdb has only the in-frame clones, and not every one. The table lists approximately 170,000 clones, 50% to 60% of them singletons. Germline V gene data show CDR1 as MGHDK and CDR2 as SYGVNS. The CDR3 runs 14 residues. Deletions cut 2 bases from V and 0 bases from J, with 8 bases between. The receptor was isolated from a human donor with alopecia areata. The sample here was CD4+ T cells sorted from blood, taken at week 4, from a patient treated with tofacitinib. V usage is TRBV25-1 and J usage is TRBJ2-7; possibly TRBD2 for D (6 bases). The CDR3 sequence is CASSEGGNSYEQYF. DNA for the CDR3: TGTGCCAGCAGTGAAGGGGGGAACTCCTACGAGCAGTACTTC.